This T cell receptor (beta chain) was retrieved from a study of T cells in Graves' hyperthyroidism and ophthalmopathy. Clinical Activity Scores of at least 3, NOSPECS grades of at least 4 and durations under 3 months characterized ophthalmopathy patients. Investigators excluded patients with uncontrolled infection, other autoimmune disease, pregnancy or lactation. This clonotype has at least ten counts. Researchers amplified the TCR beta CDR3 regions from RNA transcripts. Using the HTBI primer set, a first-round RT-PCR was run on the TCR CDR3. Via MiXCR, TCRdb re-called the multiplex PCR reads, giving one row per CDR3 protein. Altogether 410,000 or so distinct CDR3 sequences are present, about 15% being singletons, with the ten largest covering about 12%. This TCR came from a young man with Graves' ophthalmopathy. Sequenced: blood.

CDR3 loop: CAWSWGGRDTQYF. DNA of the CDR3: TGTGCCTGGAGCTGGGGGGGCAGAGATACGCAGTATTTT. This chain links TRBV30 with TRBJ2-3; weak D call: TRBD2 (7 bases). Trimming shortened V by 3 bases and J by 5 bases, and 12 bases separated the two germline ends. The CDR3 covers 13 residues. The germline V gene encodes CDR1 GTSNPN and CDR2 SVGIG (reference sequence).